The TCR beta chain under discussion was sequenced for a study of blood T cell repertoires in COVID-19. Overall study context: The United States, Italy and Spain provided the acute and convalescent COVID-19 samples.

The CDR3 runs 15 residues. Looked up from germline, CDR1 is MGHDK and CDR2 is SYGVNS. The V segment lost 3 bases and the J segment 3 bases; nucleotides outside the gene matches: 3. TCRdb's copy holds only in-frame clones and misses some; the assay was immunoSEQ multiplex PCR. The sample has roughly 220,000 clones, about 80% seen once. The source material was PBMCs or T cells enriched from blood (not recorded which). The rearrangement links TRBV25-1 to TRBJ1-2, with TRBD1 identical over 11 bases. The TCR sequence derives from a woman aged 40 to 50 with acute COVID-19. CDR3 sequence reads: CASSERTGGHYGYTF. The DNA of the CDR3 is TGTGCCAGCAGTGAGCGGACAGGGGGCCACTATGGCTACACCTTC.